What follows are 20 T cell receptor beta chains derived from one specimen sequenced in a study of blood T cell repertoires in COVID-19. The protocol was immunoSEQ multiplex PCR, while the TCRdb copy is restricted to in-frame clones and leaves out a portion. The sample contains about 160,000 clones, nearly 80% of which appear only once. The sequenced sample consisted of peripheral blood. The receptors were gathered from a woman at least 80 years old with acute or convalescent COVID-19.

This chain uses TRBV30 with TRBJ1-2; D may be TRBD1 (5 bases). With 3 bases removed from V and 4 bases from J, the gap between germline ends came to 9 bases. CDR1 and CDR2 from the germline V gene are GTSNPN and SVGIG (reference sequence). The CDR3 is 12 residues long. CDR3 region: CAWRTGSYGYTF. CDR3 coding DNA: TGTGCCTGGAGAACAGGAAGCTATGGCTACACCTTC.

The CDR3 bases are TGTGCCAGCTCATGGGACAGTGTCTCCTTCTCTGGAAACACCATATATTTT. It codes for CASSWDSVSFSGNTIYF. The rearrangement uses TRBV18 and TRBJ1-3, with 7 bases lining up with TRBD1. V shed 5 bases and J 0 bases; nucleotides not matched to a gene: 10. This CDR3 is 17 amino acids long. CDR1 and CDR2 (germline): KGHSH, LQKENI.

This clone was detected a few times. The chain links TRBV6-6 to TRBJ1-4; 7 nucleotides line up with TRBD1. With V trimmed by 5 bases and J by 5 bases, 17 bases remained unmatched. CDR1 and CDR2 (germline): MNHNY, SVGAGI (reference sequence). The CDR3 is 18 amino acids. The CDR3, as DNA: TGTGCCAGCAGTCCAGGGGGTCCCAGCGTCCAAGGCAATGAAAAACTGTTTTTT. Encoded protein: CASSPGGPSVQGNEKLFF.

CDR3 residues: CASSLAPTGGNYGYTF. As DNA, the CDR3 is TGTGCCAGCAGCTTGGCCCCGACAGGGGGCAACTATGGCTACACCTTC. This chain joins TRBV5-5 and TRBJ1-2; TRBD1 matches at 10 bases. With 0 bases clipped from V and 2 bases from J, the junction kept 4 bases outside the gene matches. The CDR3 is made up of 16 amino acids. Germline lookup yields CDR1 SGHKS and CDR2 YYEKEE (reference sequence).

The chain links TRBV19 to TRBJ1-2; D is possibly TRBD1 (5 bases). V lost 0 bases and J lost 4, with 15 bases in between. There are 16 residues in the CDR3. The germline CDR1 and CDR2 sequences are LNHDA and SQIVND (reference sequence). The CDR3 DNA reads as TGTGCCAGTAGTATAGATCCCCAGGGATCCAGCTATGGCTACACCTTC. Its translation is CASSIDPQGSSYGYTF.

This clone was observed a few times. The chain combines TRBV4-1 with TRBJ2-2; tentatively, D is TRBD2 (7 bases). CDR1 is MGHRA, CDR2 YSYEKL, per germline. The V and J ends lost 3 bases and 3 bases respectively, with 14 bases between them. The CDR3 length is 16 residues. The CDR3 DNA follows: TGCGCCAGCAGCCATTTGGGGGGGGCGTACACCGGGGAGCTGTTTTTT. Translation gives CASSHLGGAYTGELFF.

Points on this clone: A junction end diverges from the germline sequence, so it may reflect a read error. The chain employs TRBV3-1 (or the pseudogene TRBV3-2) and TRBJ1-1; D is unclear. The CDR3 totals 14 residues. From germline, CDR1 is LGHDT and CDR2 YNNKEL (reference sequence). The chain's CDR3 is CASSKDGYGAEAFF. Here the CDR3 DNA reads TGTGCCAGCAGCAAAGACGGCTACGGGGCTGAAGCTTTCTTT.

The rearrangement links TRBV28 to TRBJ2-1, with 13 bases matching TRBD2. The germline V gene encodes CDR1 MDHEN and CDR2 SYDVKM. Trimming removed 5 bases from V and 8 bases from J; junction bases left unmatched: 9. CDR3 length: 16 residues. In DNA, the CDR3 is TGTGCCAGCAGTCCGTCCGGACTAGCGGGAGTAGATGAGCAGTTCTTC. Translated: CASSPSGLAGVDEQFF. The full variable domain, in which reference TRBV28 and TRBJ2-1 provide the parts outside the CDR3, is DVKVTQSSRYLVKRTGEKVFLECVQDMDHENMFWYRQDPGLGLRLIYFSYDVKMKEKGDIPEGYSVSREKKERFSLILESASTNQTSMYLCASSPSGLAGVDEQFFGPGTRLTVL.

This chain connects TRBV6-5 to TRBJ2-5; 9 nucleotides agree with TRBD2. The CDR3 is 15 amino acids. V lost 7 bases to trimming and J lost 1 base; unmatched junction nucleotides: 7. The germline CDR1 and CDR2 sequences are MNHEY and SVGAGI. The chain's CDR3 is CASMGREGLQETQYF. DNA for the CDR3: TGTGCCAGCATGGGGCGGGAGGGCCTCCAAGAGACCCAGTACTTC.

The chain joins TRBV2 to TRBJ2-3, with D possibly TRBD1 on 5 matching bases. There are 14 residues in the CDR3. V was shortened by 3 bases and J by 4 bases, with 11 bases between the two germline ends. The germline V gene encodes CDR1 SNHLY and CDR2 FYNNEI. CDR3 amino acids: CASSEGRSPDTQYF. CDR3 in DNA: TGTGCCAGCAGTGAGGGGCGGTCCCCAGATACGCAGTATTTT.

The chain has TRBV7-3 and TRBJ2-2, with TRBD1 matching 7 bases. V was clipped by 5 bases and J by 3 bases; unmatched bases: 0. This CDR3 has 13 residues. Germline V gives CDR1 SGHTA, CDR2 FQGTGA. Written as DNA, the CDR3 is TGTGCCAGCAGCGGACAGGACACCGGGGAGCTGTTTTTT. This sequence encodes CASSGQDTGELFF.

The genes are TRBV27 and TRBJ1-1; 7 bases fit TRBD1. This CDR3 has 20 amino acids. V was pared by 4 bases and J by 5 bases, with 25 bases of the junction left unmatched. CDR1 and CDR2 (germline): MNHEY, SMNVEV (reference sequence). CDR3 sequence reads: CASSSYGLGQDSWKGTEAFF. DNA for the CDR3: TGTGCCAGCAGTTCTTACGGTTTAGGACAGGATTCGTGGAAGGGGACTGAAGCTTTCTTT.

V usage is TRBV7-9 and J usage is TRBJ2-5; 9 nucleotides agree with TRBD1. This CDR3 comprises 14 residues. CDR1 is SEHNR, CDR2 FQNEAQ, per germline (reference sequence). Trimming at V came to 5 bases and at J to 6 bases, leaving 7 bases not matched to a gene. This chain's CDR3 is CASSPGTGFQTQYF. In DNA, the CDR3 is TGTGCCAGCAGCCCCGGGACAGGGTTTCAGACCCAGTACTTC.

A few counts support this clone. The CDR3 DNA reads as TGTGCCAGCCCGACAGATGACTATGGCTACACCTTC. This sequence encodes CASPTDDYGYTF. V and J are TRBV2 and TRBJ1-2; possible D gene TRBD1, 5 bases. This CDR3 contains 12 residues. V lost 8 bases, J lost 3 bases, and 10 bases lay in between. From germline, CDR1 is SNHLY and CDR2 FYNNEI.

About this clone: The germline gene is not matched at one end of the junction; a read error may be the cause. The chain combines TRBV28 with TRBJ1-1; tentatively, D is TRBD1 (5 bases). CDR3 size: 13 residues. Germline CDR1 is MDHEN and CDR2 is SYDVKM. The CDR3: CASRQVQTSEAFF. DNA of the CDR3: TGTGCCAGCAGACAGGTTCAAACTTCTGAGGCTTTCTTT.

The chain combines TRBV4-2 with TRBJ2-1; 11 bases agree with TRBD2. Germline-derived CDR1 and CDR2 are LGHNA and YNFKEQ. This CDR3 is 16 amino acids long. J gave up 4 bases and V 1 base, and 3 bases lay outside the gene matches. The CDR3 bases are TGTGCCAGCAGCCAAGCGACTAGCGGGACGTACAATGAGCAGTTCTTC. As protein: CASSQATSGTYNEQFF.

This clone occurred a few times. V usage is TRBV18 and J usage is TRBJ2-7; 7 bases map to TRBD2. This CDR3 contains 16 residues. Germline CDR1 reads KGHSH; CDR2 reads LQKENI. Losses at the gene ends were 3 bases for V and 6 bases for J; bases not matched to a gene: 14. The DNA of the CDR3 is TGTGCCAGCTCACCTCTTATGGTCAGCGGGGAAGTCGAGCAGTACTTC. The encoded protein is CASSPLMVSGEVEQYF.

The chain uses TRBV4-2 and TRBJ2-7, with TRBD1 identical over 10 bases. The V gene's germline CDR1 is LGHNA and CDR2 YNFKEQ. The ends lost 4 bases at V and 5 bases at J; junction bases unmatched: 5. The CDR3 covers 14 residues. The chain's CDR3 is CASSPGQGLNEQYF. The CDR3 DNA follows: TGTGCCAGCAGCCCGGGACAGGGGTTAAACGAGCAGTACTTC.

The V and J genes are TRBV6-5 and TRBJ2-7; TRBD1 agrees at 7 bases. J gave up 0 bases and V 0 bases, and 5 bases lay outside the gene matches. The length of the CDR3 is 16 residues. Germline V lookup: CDR1 MNHEY, CDR2 SVGAGI. Here the CDR3 reads CASSYSDRLTSYEQYF. The CDR3, as DNA: TGTGCCAGCAGTTACTCGGACAGGTTAACCTCCTACGAGCAGTACTTC.

This chain connects TRBV6-5 to TRBJ2-3; 8 nucleotides agree with TRBD2. The V gene end was trimmed by 2 bases and the J gene end by 0 bases; junction bases not matched to a gene: 4. Germline V gene data show CDR1 as MNHEY and CDR2 as SVGAGI. The CDR3 is 16 amino acids. The CDR3 DNA reads TGTGCCAGCAGTTACGGAGCGGGGGTAAGCACAGATACGCAGTATTTT. Translating it yields CASSYGAGVSTDTQYF.